This paragraph covers one TCR beta chain sequence. The target antigen is unknown. The germline gene is not matched at one end of the junction; a read error may be the cause. The data are from a study of Ad26.COV2.S vaccination and SARS-CoV-2 variants. Across the study: The authors gave Ad26.COV2.S intramuscularly, either once or twice 56 days apart.

Clones were read by immunoSEQ multiplex PCR, and TCRdb kept only the in-frame ones, dropping some. The repertoire includes a few hundred thousand clones, approximately 90% of them detected once, and about 2.8% sits in the top ten. Treatment indicated: around 19 received Ad26.COV2.S at low or high dose, single or two shots; about 5 received placebo; per-sample allocation not given. Day 63 after the first injection of vaccine or placebo was the sampling time. This CDR3 spans 15 amino acids. The germline V gene has CDR1 SSHAT and CDR2 FNYEAQ (reference sequence). Notes on the study in general: Vaccine recipients posted higher spike-specific TCR breadth than their placebo counterparts.

Sequenced material: peripheral blood, taken in a trial of Ad26.COV2.S vaccine versus placebo. The clonotype originates from a person between 18 and 59 years old who received the Ad26.COV2.S COVID-19 vaccine or a placebo. The J gene is TRBJ2-1, the V gene TRBV7-7; 8 bases map to TRBD1. CDR3 DNA: TGTGCTAGCAGCTTAGCCCAGGGGGCACACAATGAGCAGTTCTTC. Protein sequence: CASSLAQGAHNEQFF.